Reported below is one T cell receptor (beta chain). CDR1 DFQATT and CDR2 SNEGSKA come from the germline V gene (reference sequence). Trimming pared 4 bases from V and 3 bases from J, leaving 6 bases between. The CDR3 totals 11 residues. The data are from a study of blood T cell repertoires in COVID-19. Study-level information: Sample material is recorded as cDNA or gDNA derived from T cells, B-cell-depleted T cells, or PBMCs.

Only in-frame clones appear in the TCRdb table, and some are missing; sequencing was by immunoSEQ multiplex PCR. The data show some 130,000 clones, about 86% seen once. The study recruited people aged roughly 18 to 100 years across approximately 24 US areas. This chain uses TRBV20-1 with TRBJ1-2; no firm D call. The receptor comes from a woman in her forties or fifties who had recovered from COVID-19. Sequenced input: PBMCs or T cells enriched from blood (not recorded which). Here the CDR3 DNA reads TGCAGTGCTACCTTTTACTATGGCTACACCTTC. It yields the protein CSATFYYGYTF.